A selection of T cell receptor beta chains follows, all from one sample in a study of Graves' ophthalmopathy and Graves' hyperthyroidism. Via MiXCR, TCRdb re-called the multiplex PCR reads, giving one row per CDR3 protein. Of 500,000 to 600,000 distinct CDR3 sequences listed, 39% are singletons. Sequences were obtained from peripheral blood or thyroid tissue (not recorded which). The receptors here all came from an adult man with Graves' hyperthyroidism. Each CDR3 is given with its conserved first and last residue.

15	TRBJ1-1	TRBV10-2	CASSLSTGMDTEAFF
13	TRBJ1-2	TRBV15	CATSRGTVRGYTF
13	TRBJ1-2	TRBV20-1	CSAIRAGHYGYTF
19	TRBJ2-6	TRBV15	CATSTLGQIKVSGANVLTF
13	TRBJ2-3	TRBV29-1	CSVGLAAPDTQYF
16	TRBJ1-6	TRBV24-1	CAGSSTGARNNSPLHF
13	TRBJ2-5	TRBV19	CASSRGFGETQYF
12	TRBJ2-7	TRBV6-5	CASSYSIGVLYF
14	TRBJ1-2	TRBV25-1	CASSGIGANYGYTF
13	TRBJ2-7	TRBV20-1	CSAGLAGPYEQYF
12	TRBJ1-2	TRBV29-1	CSVEVGTKGYTF
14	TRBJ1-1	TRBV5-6	CASSPNSRDPEAFF
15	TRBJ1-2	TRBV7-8	CASSFSLTPIYGYTF
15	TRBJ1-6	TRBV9	CASSVSGVSNSPLHF
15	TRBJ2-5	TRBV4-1	CASSQVRGEQETQYF
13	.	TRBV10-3	CATHGTGFTEQFF
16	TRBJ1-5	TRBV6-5	CASSPRQGLSNQPQHF
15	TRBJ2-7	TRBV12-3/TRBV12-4	CASSPRQGRTYEQYF
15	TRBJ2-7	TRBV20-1	CSASSGTRQAYEQYF
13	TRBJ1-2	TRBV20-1	CSGEGPLGYGYTF
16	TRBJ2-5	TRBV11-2	CASSPRAPSSQETQYF
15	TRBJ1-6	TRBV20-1	CSARRGSSYNSPLHF
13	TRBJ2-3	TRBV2	CARFSGGTDTQYF
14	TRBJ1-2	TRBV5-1	CASSLGDYRVGYTF
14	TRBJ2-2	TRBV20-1	CRLLADANTGELFF
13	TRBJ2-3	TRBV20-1	CSAVGGSGDTQYF
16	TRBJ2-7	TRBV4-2	CASSQDDRSLLREQYF
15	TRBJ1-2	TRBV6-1	CASTLGQGSNYGYTF
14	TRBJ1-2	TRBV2	CATRTATANYGYTF
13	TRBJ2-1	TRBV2	CATSRDRVGEQFF
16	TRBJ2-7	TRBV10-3	CASSEVGLAGTYEQYF
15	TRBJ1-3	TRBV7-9	CASSDRGGYGYTIYF
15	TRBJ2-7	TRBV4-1	CASSQERTPSYEQYF
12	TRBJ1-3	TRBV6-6	CASRYEGNTIYF
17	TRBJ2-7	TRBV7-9	CASSPNPGQGSSYEQYF
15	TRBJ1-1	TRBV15	CATSRSGGQGTEAFF
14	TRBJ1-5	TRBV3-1	CASSQDQGSQPQHF